The rows below give T cell receptor beta chains drawn from one sample of a study of T cells after yellow fever vaccination. MiXCR, run by TCRdb on the 5' RACE reads, gives a single entry per CDR3 protein. The sample carries 40,000 to 55,000 distinct CDR3 sequences, about 6.3% recorded once. Sample: CD8+ T cells not binding an NS4B(214-222) dextramer, sorted from PBMCs, taken around 45 days after the first yellow fever vaccination. The receptors come from a man aged 18 to 30 who received the YFV17D yellow fever vaccine. Both conserved end residues are part of each CDR3. The order of the fields is D gene, J gene, V gene, clone size, CDR3 protein, CDR3 DNA. A D gene is named only where the DNA matches it firmly. Clone size is not always given. Where it is, it says once, few, many or a class for expanded clones.

d_gene: TRBD2; j_gene: TRBJ2-1; v_gene: TRBV2; abundance: many; CDR3aa: CASSGSAVGGSNEQFF; CDR3nt: TGTGCCAGCAGTGGAAGCGCTGTGGGGGGGTCAAATGAGCAGTTCTTC
d_gene: NA; j_gene: TRBJ1-5; v_gene: TRBV27; abundance: NA; CDR3aa: CASRQGLANQPQHF; CDR3nt: TGTGCCAGCAGGCAGGGTCTAGCAAATCAGCCCCAGCATTTT
d_gene: NA; j_gene: TRBJ2-5; v_gene: TRBV5-4; abundance: few; CDR3aa: CASRFSGGQETQYF; CDR3nt: TGTGCCAGCAGGTTTTCCGGGGGGCAGGAGACCCAGTACTTC
d_gene: TRBD1; j_gene: TRBJ2-1; v_gene: TRBV20-1; abundance: few; CDR3aa: CSASRDRGFNEQFF; CDR3nt: TGCAGTGCTAGCCGGGACAGGGGGTTTAATGAGCAGTTCTTC
d_gene: NA; j_gene: TRBJ1-2; v_gene: TRBV11-2; abundance: few; CDR3aa: CASSFDFPGVSQRGYTF; CDR3nt: TGTGCCAGCAGCTTCGATTTCCCAGGGGTGTCGCAGCGTGGCTACACCTTC
d_gene: NA; j_gene: TRBJ1-1; v_gene: TRBV12-3/TRBV12-4; abundance: NA; CDR3aa: CASMAGSNTEAFF; CDR3nt: TGTGCCAGCATGGCGGGATCTAACACTGAAGCTTTCTTT
d_gene: TRBD1; j_gene: TRBJ2-5; v_gene: TRBV6-5; abundance: few; CDR3aa: CASSHRTGLGETQYF; CDR3nt: TGTGCCAGCAGTCACCGGACAGGGCTTGGGGAGACCCAGTACTTC
d_gene: TRBD1; j_gene: TRBJ2-7; v_gene: TRBV5-1; abundance: many; CDR3aa: CASSPGQGWEQYF; CDR3nt: TGCGCCAGCAGTCCGGGACAGGGTTGGGAGCAGTACTTC
d_gene: NA; j_gene: TRBJ2-7; v_gene: TRBV27; abundance: NA; CDR3aa: CASTHKGPLRQVSYEQYF; CDR3nt: TGTGCCAGCACCCACAAGGGCCCCTTGCGACAGGTCTCCTACGAGCAGTACTTC
d_gene: TRBD2; j_gene: TRBJ2-5; v_gene: TRBV5-1; abundance: few; CDR3aa: CASSLASGGYQETQYF; CDR3nt: TGCGCCAGCAGCTTGGCTAGCGGGGGGTACCAAGAGACCCAGTACTTC
d_gene: TRBD1; j_gene: TRBJ1-1; v_gene: TRBV4-1; abundance: few; CDR3aa: CASSLSSGTGRSRAFF; CDR3nt: TGCGCCAGCAGCCTCTCTTCCGGGACAGGGCGTTCAAGGGCTTTCTTT